Following are 2 T cell receptor beta chains from one sample sequenced in a study of blood T cell repertoires in COVID-19. TCRdb's table, derived via immunoSEQ multiplex PCR, lists solely in-frame clones and lacks some. The sample carries some 200,000 clones, 92% recorded once. Input material: peripheral blood. These receptor sequences come from a man aged 25-40 years with acute or convalescent COVID-19.

V gene TRBV5-1 combines with J gene TRBJ2-3; D might be TRBD2 (6 bases). V shed 3 bases and J shed 5 bases, with 16 bases lying between them. The CDR3 consists of 15 residues. Germline values: CDR1 SGHRS, CDR2 YFSETQ. Written as DNA, the CDR3 is TGCGCCAGCAGCTGGCGCGCGGGATGGGAAGATACGCAGTATTTT. This sequence encodes CASSWRAGWEDTQYF. The whole variable domain, remainder taken from reference TRBV5-1 and TRBJ2-3, is KAGVTQTPRYLIKTRGQQVTLSCSPISGHRSVSWYQQTPGQGLQFLFEYFSETQRNKGNFPGRFSGRQFSNSRSEMNVSTLELGDSALYLCASSWRAGWEDTQYFGPGTRLTVL.

The chain combines TRBV5-1 with TRBJ2-3, with TRBD2 as a possible D gene (5 bases). V lost 5 bases, J lost 2 bases, and 9 bases lay in between. This CDR3 spans 13 amino acids. Germline assignment: CDR1 SGHRS and CDR2 YFSETQ. CDR3 protein: CASRSGDTDTQYF. The CDR3 DNA reads TGCGCCAGCAGGAGCGGCGACACAGATACGCAGTATTTT.